These 25 T cell receptor beta chains share one sample of origin, sequenced in a study of human T cells and chemical hapten exposure. Unique molecular identifiers were attached to individual cDNA molecules during library preparation. TCRdb passed the reads through MiXCR, listing each CDR3 protein once. This table holds 95,000 to 150,000 distinct CDR3 sequences, roughly 8.5% found once. Researchers extracted total RNA from unfractionated whole blood. The sequenced sample consisted of whole blood. The receptors come from a human donor in good health. Some clones in this sample may be carry-over from other donors' samples.

This clonotype turned up a few times. The CDR3 bases are TGTGCCAGCAGCCCGCCCGGGGACCCCTACGAGCAGTACTTC. Translation: CASSPPGDPYEQYF. The genes are TRBV3-1 and TRBJ2-7, with D perhaps matching TRBD1 or TRBD2 (5 bases each). The CDR3 length is 14 residues. V shed 4 bases and J shed 2 bases, with 12 bases lying between them. Germline CDR1 and CDR2: LGHDT and YNNKEL (reference sequence).

The chain carries TRBV5-1 and TRBJ2-2, with D maybe TRBD2 (6 bases). The CDR3 totals 16 residues. Trimming stripped 7 bases from V and 6 bases from J, with 22 bases between. Germline V CDR1 and CDR2: SGHRS, YFSETQ. CDR3 protein: CASGTRDSLGAGELFF. The CDR3 DNA reads TGCGCCAGCGGAACCAGGGACTCCTTAGGGGCCGGGGAGCTGTTTTTT.

This clonotype was counted at least ten times. V usage is TRBV7-9 and J usage is TRBJ2-3, with a weak D call TRBD2 (6 bases). Trimming cost V 1 base and J 0 bases, with 8 bases left between them. CDR3 length equals 15 residues. CDR1 is SEHNR and CDR2 is FQNEAQ in the germline V gene (reference sequence). In DNA form, the CDR3 reads TGTGCCAGCAGCTTAGTCGGGAGTAGCACAGATACGCAGTATTTT. Protein product: CASSLVGSSTDTQYF.

The chain joins TRBV20-1 to TRBJ2-1; unclear D gene. Trimming pared 5 bases from V and 0 bases from J, leaving 11 bases between. This CDR3 is 14 amino acids long. Germline CDR1 DFQATT, CDR2 SNEGSKA (reference sequence). The CDR3 DNA reads as TGCAGTGCTTACACTGTGAGCTCCTACAATGAGCAGTTCTTC. As protein: CSAYTVSSYNEQFF.

J is TRBJ2-2 and V is TRBV5-1; 11 nucleotides match TRBD2. Germline trimming cut 4 bases from V and 7 bases from J; bases unmatched to any gene: 9. Germline CDR1 and CDR2: SGHRS and YFSETQ. The length of the CDR3 is 16 residues. DNA of the CDR3: TGCGCCAGCAGCCTTCTCCTAGCGGGAGGCCACGGGGAGCTGTTTTTT. It specifies CASSLLLAGGHGELFF.

Ten or more counts support this clonotype. The chain couples TRBV7-2 to TRBJ2-3; 13 nucleotides line up with TRBD2. Germline values: CDR1 SGHTA, CDR2 FQGNSA. The CDR3 loop spans 15 amino acids. Trimming cost V 5 bases and J 4 bases; bases outside gene matches: 3. The DNA for the CDR3 is TGTGCCAGCAGCCCCGGACTAGCGGGGGCAGATACGCAGTATTTT. Its translation: CASSPGLAGADTQYF.

The genes are TRBV11-2 and TRBJ2-1, with 9 bases that match TRBD1. In germline, CDR1 is SGHAT, CDR2 FQNNGV. V gave up 6 bases and J gave up 10 bases; unmatched junction bases: 7. The CDR3 totals 13 residues. In nucleotides, the CDR3 is TGTGCCAGCAGTCAAGCCGGGACAGGGGAGCAGTTCTTC. Translation gives CASSQAGTGEQFF.

CDR3 sequence reads: CSASQNPLAGESSYEQYF. The CDR3 DNA follows: TGCAGTGCTTCCCAAAACCCCTTAGCGGGAGAATCATCCTACGAGCAGTACTTC. The chain joins TRBV20-1 to TRBJ2-7; TRBD2 agrees at 9 bases. CDR1 is DFQATT, CDR2 SNEGSKA, per germline (reference sequence). With 5 bases clipped from V and 1 base from J, the junction kept 18 bases outside the gene matches. The CDR3 sequence is 18 residues long.

The V gene is TRBV6-2 or TRBV6-3, the J gene TRBJ1-5, with 7 nucleotides matching TRBD1. The length of the CDR3 is 13 residues. Germline V gene data show CDR1 as MNHEY and CDR2 as SVGEGT. The J segment lost 7 bases and the V segment lost 2 bases, leaving 2 bases of the junction unmatched. The CDR3 nucleotides are TGTGCCAGCAGTTACGACAGGGCGCAGCCCCAGCATTTT. Protein: CASSYDRAQPQHF.

This clonotype was counted only a few times. V usage is TRBV5-6 and J usage is TRBJ2-7, with D tentatively TRBD1 (6 bases). Trimming cost V 5 bases and J 3 bases, with 18 bases left between them. CDR3 length equals 15 residues. Germline-derived CDR1 and CDR2 are SGHDT and YYEEEE. This chain's CDR3 is CASSPGPGHFYEQYF. In DNA, the CDR3 is TGTGCCAGCAGTCCGGGACCGGGACACTTCTACGAGCAGTACTTC.

This chain joins TRBV5-4 and TRBJ2-3, with D perhaps matching TRBD2 (5 bases). The V gene's germline CDR1 is SGHNT and CDR2 YYREEE (reference sequence). This CDR3 is 15 amino acids long. The ends were cut back, 0 bases at V and 3 bases at J, with 11 bases in the middle. Here the CDR3 DNA reads TGTGCCAGCAGCTTGGGACTCGAGGGAACAGATACGCAGTATTTT. Translation: CASSLGLEGTDTQYF.

The rearrangement joins TRBV10-3 to TRBJ2-5; the match to TRBD1 covers 8 bases. Trimming removed 5 bases from V and 0 bases from J; junction bases left unmatched: 2. The CDR3 has 14 amino acids. Germline V lookup: CDR1 ENHRY, CDR2 SYGVKD. The CDR3 spells CAISTRGHQETQYF. In nucleotides, the CDR3 is TGTGCCATCAGTACCAGGGGGCACCAAGAGACCCAGTACTTC.

The chain combines TRBV6-5 with TRBJ2-7; D might be TRBD1 (6 bases). The CDR3 covers 14 residues. Germline-derived CDR1 and CDR2 are MNHEY and SVGAGI. Trimming pared 2 bases from V and 0 bases from J, leaving 8 bases between. The CDR3 reads CASSYQDSSYEQYF. For the CDR3, the DNA is TGTGCCAGCAGTTACCAGGACAGCTCCTACGAGCAGTACTTC.

This clonotype has at least ten counts. V and J are TRBV29-1 and TRBJ2-7; 12 bases match TRBD2. Trimming removed 1 base from V and 3 bases from J; junction bases left unmatched: 1. Germline loops: CDR1 SQVTM, CDR2 ANQGSEA. The CDR3 is 14 residues long. The CDR3 sequence: CSVEGLAGDYEQYF. The CDR3 nucleotides read TGCAGCGTTGAAGGACTAGCGGGAGACTACGAGCAGTACTTC.

This chain joins TRBV15 and TRBJ2-5; unclear D gene. The CDR3 contains 17 residues. Germline CDR1 is LNHNV and CDR2 is YYDKDF (reference sequence). The V gene lost 0 bases and the J gene lost 4 bases, with 18 bases spanning the gap. CDR3 nucleotides: TGTGCCACCAGCAGAGATCCCGGTAGTGCGGATGGAGAGACCCAGTACTTC. It yields the protein CATSRDPGSADGETQYF. Filled out from reference TRBV15 and TRBJ2-5, the complete variable domain reads DAMVIQNPRYQVTQFGKPVTLSCSQTLNHNVMYWYQQKSSQAPKLLFHYYDKDFNNEADTPDNFQSRRPNTSFCFLDIRSPGLGDTAMYLCATSRDPGSADGETQYFGPGTRLLVL.

This rearrangement joins TRBV7-9 to TRBJ2-6, with TRBD1 as a possible D gene (6 bases). V lost 5 bases and J 0 bases, leaving 17 bases between the germline ends. CDR1 and CDR2 (germline): SEHNR, FQNEAQ (reference sequence). The CDR3 has 18 residues. Here the CDR3 DNA reads TGTGCCAGCAGCACCCAGGACAGTTCTCACTCTGGGGCCAACGTCCTGACTTTC. This translates into CASSTQDSSHSGANVLTF.

The rearrangement links TRBV6-6 to TRBJ1-1; D ambiguous. V lost 4 bases, J lost 1 base, and 7 bases lay in between. Germline values: CDR1 MNHNY, CDR2 SVGAGI (reference sequence). The CDR3 sequence is 13 residues long. CDR3 sequence (DNA): TGTGCCAGCAGTTTGCCCCGGAACACTGAAGCTTTCTTT. It yields the protein CASSLPRNTEAFF.

In this sample, this clonotype turned up many times. This rearrangement joins TRBV5-1 to TRBJ1-1; 11 bases map to TRBD1. The CDR3 covers 15 residues. Trimming took 0 bases from V and 7 from J; bases not matched to a gene: 5. Germline loops: CDR1 SGHRS, CDR2 YFSETQ. CDR3 sequence (DNA): TGCGCCAGCAGCTTGGAAGGACAGGGGGCGGATGAAGCTTTCTTT. The encoded protein is CASSLEGQGADEAFF. Full variable domain (missing parts from reference TRBV5-1 and TRBJ1-1): KAGVTQTPRYLIKTRGQQVTLSCSPISGHRSVSWYQQTPGQGLQFLFEYFSETQRNKGNFPGRFSGRQFSNSRSEMNVSTLELGDSALYLCASSLEGQGADEAFFGQGTRLTVV.

This clonotype was seen many times. The J gene is TRBJ2-7, the V gene TRBV12-3 or TRBV12-4; 13 positions match TRBD2. The CDR3 consists of 17 residues. After removal of 4 bases from V and 6 bases from J, the junction contained 12 bases not matched to a gene. Here the CDR3 DNA reads TGTGCCAGCAGTTGCGAGACTAGCGGGAGGTTTCCTGTCGAGCAGTACTTC. As protein: CASSCETSGRFPVEQYF.

This clonotype was seen many times. The chain combines TRBV25-1 with TRBJ1-1; 8 nucleotides align to TRBD1. Per germline, CDR1 MGHDK and CDR2 SYGVNS. The CDR3 contains 15 residues. The J segment lost 9 bases and the V segment lost 4 bases, leaving 13 bases of the junction unmatched. The CDR3 loop is CASSVSGTGDSKAFF. The CDR3 nucleotides are TGTGCCAGCAGTGTCTCCGGGACAGGAGATTCGAAAGCTTTCTTT.

Ten or more counts support this clonotype. This rearrangement joins TRBV4-2 to TRBJ1-1; D is unresolved. V shed 2 bases and J shed 2 bases, with 6 bases lying between them. Germline-derived CDR1 and CDR2 are LGHNA and YNFKEQ. The CDR3 totals 13 residues. CDR3 loop: CASSQYGNTEAFF. CDR3 coding DNA: TGTGCCAGCAGCCAATATGGTAACACTGAAGCTTTCTTT.

This CDR3 is CATRLAGTQETQYF. The CDR3 DNA follows: TGTGCCACCCGACTAGCGGGGACTCAAGAGACCCAGTACTTC. This chain links TRBV6-6 with TRBJ2-5; 11 bases are shared with TRBD2. Trimming removed 10 bases from V and 2 bases from J; junction bases left unmatched: 6. Germline V CDR1 and CDR2: MNHNY, SVGAGI (reference sequence). The CDR3 consists of 14 residues.

The chain uses TRBV6-6 and TRBJ1-2; possibly TRBD1 for D (5 bases). The germline V gene encodes CDR1 MNHNY and CDR2 SVGAGI (reference sequence). CDR3 length: 16 residues. V was cut by 2 bases and J by 5 bases, with 18 bases left in between. CDR3 amino acids: CASSYRLQASRYGYTF. As DNA, the CDR3 is TGTGCCAGCAGTTACCGATTACAGGCCTCAAGATATGGCTACACCTTC.

CDR3 coding DNA: TGTGCCAGCAGTCCGTACGCCGGACGGCACTATGGCTACACCTTC. This codes for CASSPYAGRHYGYTF. V gene TRBV27 combines with J gene TRBJ1-2; D gene ambiguous. Trimming shortened V by 5 bases and J by 3 bases, and 16 bases separated the two germline ends. CDR3 length equals 15 residues. CDR1 is MNHEY and CDR2 is SMNVEV in the germline V gene (reference sequence).

The chain combines TRBV21-1 with TRBJ1-4; TRBD1 is the table's D call, not checked against the DNA. TRBV21-1 has pseudogene status. CDR3 size: 18 residues. As DNA, the CDR3 is TGTGCCAGCAGCCCCAGGCTGGGACAGGGGGCATCTAATGAAAAACTGTTTTTT. It specifies CASSPRLGQGASNEKLFF.